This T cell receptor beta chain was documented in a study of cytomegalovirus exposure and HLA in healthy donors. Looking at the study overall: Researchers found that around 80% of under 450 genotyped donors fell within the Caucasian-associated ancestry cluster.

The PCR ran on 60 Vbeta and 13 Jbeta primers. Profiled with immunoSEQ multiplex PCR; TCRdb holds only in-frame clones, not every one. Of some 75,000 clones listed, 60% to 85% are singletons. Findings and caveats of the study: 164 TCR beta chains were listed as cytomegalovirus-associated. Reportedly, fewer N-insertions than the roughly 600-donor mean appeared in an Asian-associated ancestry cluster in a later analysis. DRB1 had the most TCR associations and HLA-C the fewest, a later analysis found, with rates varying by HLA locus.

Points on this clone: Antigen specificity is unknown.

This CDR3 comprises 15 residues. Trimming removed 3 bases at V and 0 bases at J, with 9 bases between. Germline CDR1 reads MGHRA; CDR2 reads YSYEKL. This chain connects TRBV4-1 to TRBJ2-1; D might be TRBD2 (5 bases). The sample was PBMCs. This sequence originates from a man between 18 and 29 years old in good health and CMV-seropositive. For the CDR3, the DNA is TGCGCCAGCAGCCACGCGGACTTCTCCTACAATGAGCAGTTCTTC. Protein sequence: CASSHADFSYNEQFF.